Reported below is one T cell receptor beta chain. As yet, its antigen is unknown. Donors were ostensibly healthy at sampling, although undocumented immune exposures were probable. Vbeta (60) and Jbeta (13) primers were used in the PCR. Measured with immunoSEQ multiplex PCR; TCRdb has only the in-frame clones, and not every one. The repertoire holds 65,000 to 80,000 clones, with 60% to 80% as singletons. These data originate in a study of cytomegalovirus exposure and HLA in healthy donors. Study findings and constraints: A list of around 150 TCR beta chains associated with cytomegalovirus was given. It was reportedly the case that the classifier diagnosed cytomegalovirus status with high specificity and sensitivity. At a 0.05 false discovery rate, a later analysis found 16,951 TCR beta sequences to be associated with HLA alleles.

CDR1 is LGHNA and CDR2 is YNFKEQ in the germline V gene. The V segment lost 3 bases and the J segment 0 bases; nucleotides outside the gene matches: 5. The CDR3 totals 15 residues. Sequencing was done on a sample of PBMCs. V is TRBV4-2 and J is TRBJ2-7; 7 bases are shared with TRBD1. The clonotype originates from a woman in her thirties or forties in good health and CMV-seropositive. CDR3 sequence (DNA): TGTGCCAGCAGCCAGGACAGGAGTACCTCCTACGAGCAGTACTTC. Protein: CASSQDRSTSYEQYF.